This entry lists 12 T cell receptor beta chains sequenced from one sample in a study of cytomegalovirus exposure and HLA in healthy donors (dated by TCRdb to 2015 to 2018). Libraries were prepared through the immunoSEQ multiplex PCR assay. For the multiplex PCR, a mixture combining 60 forward primers for TCR Vbeta segments and 13 reverse primers for TCR Jbeta segments was used. Imported from immuneACCESS, the table was reduced by TCRdb to in-frame sequences with V and J called. These copies leave out some clones; in studies compared against another copy, an unresolved V gene accounts for under half, and the cause of the remainder is not known. In all, the sample holds over 75,000 clones, and around 85% of those were seen once. The top ten hold 2.4% of the sample. Sequenced material: PBMCs. The receptors derive from a woman in her forties or fifties in good health and CMV-seronegative.

CDR3 sequence: CASRPTDRLLTGELFF. The CDR3, as DNA: TGTGCCAGCAGACCCACGGACAGGTTACTTACCGGGGAGCTGTTTTTT. V usage is TRBV28 and J usage is TRBJ2-2, with TRBD1 identical over 7 bases. V lost 6 bases and J lost 5; bases outside the gene matches: 12. In germline, CDR1 is MDHEN, CDR2 SYDVKM. The CDR3 extends over 16 amino acids.

The chain uses TRBV6-6 and TRBJ2-3; D is perhaps TRBD1 (6 bases). The germline gives CDR1 MNHNY, CDR2 SVGAGI (reference sequence). The ends were cut back, 6 bases at V and 2 bases at J, with 12 bases in the middle. CDR3 length: 14 amino acids. The CDR3 sequence is CASRSGQNTDTQYF. The CDR3 DNA follows: TGTGCCAGCAGATCCGGACAGAACACAGATACGCAGTATTTT.

The rearrangement uses TRBV29-1 and TRBJ2-3; TRBD2 aligns across 13 bases. The CDR3 is 20 amino acids. Germline V gene lookup returns CDR1 SQVTM and CDR2 ANQGSEA. Unmatched junction bases numbered 19, after V lost 5 bases and J lost 2 bases. The CDR3 loop reads CSVQGRRGGGTSGDTDTQYF. The CDR3 coding sequence is TGCAGCGTTCAAGGTCGGAGGGGGGGAGGGACTAGCGGGGACACAGATACGCAGTATTTT.

This chain uses TRBV5-1 with TRBJ2-5; no reliable D call. Germline CDR1 reads SGHRS; CDR2 reads YFSETQ. This CDR3 is 14 amino acids long. Trimming stripped 0 bases from V and 2 bases from J, with 8 bases between. The CDR3 sequence is CASSLDSVQETQYF. The DNA of the CDR3 is TGCGCCAGCAGCTTGGACTCGGTTCAAGAGACCCAGTACTTC.

V and J are TRBV7-2 and TRBJ1-3, with D perhaps TRBD1 (6 bases). Germline lookup yields CDR1 SGHTA and CDR2 FQGNSA. Between the trimmed V and J ends, which lost 6 bases and 3 bases, there was a span of 15 bases. There are 15 residues in the CDR3. CDR3 loop: CASSGDRMGGNTIYF. DNA for the CDR3: TGTGCCAGCAGTGGTGACAGGATGGGTGGAAACACCATATATTTT.

This chain joins TRBV5-1 and TRBJ1-4; D is possibly TRBD1 (6 bases). The germline V gene has CDR1 SGHRS and CDR2 YFSETQ. The CDR3 consists of 14 residues. V lost 3 bases to trimming and J lost 4 bases, with 10 bases between them. Here the CDR3 reads CASSSTGSNEKLFF. CDR3 nucleotide sequence: TGCGCCAGCAGCTCGACAGGAAGTAATGAAAAACTGTTTTTT.

This clone was seen once. The genes are TRBV9 and TRBJ2-3, with a possible D match to TRBD1 (5 bases). V lost 0 bases and J lost 5, with 10 bases in between. The germline CDR1 and CDR2 sequences are SGDLS and YYNGEE. The CDR3 loop spans 14 amino acids. CDR3: CASSVAIQGDTQYF. The CDR3 region has the DNA TGTGCCAGCAGCGTAGCTATCCAGGGAGATACGCAGTATTTT.

The table lists this clone with a few counts. Germline is not matched at one junction end, which may reflect a read error. The rearrangement uses TRBV7-9 and TRBJ1-2, with TRBD1 matching 8 bases. The CDR3 has 12 amino acids. From germline, CDR1 is SEHNR and CDR2 FQNEAQ (reference sequence). This CDR3 reads CSSSPGQGGYTF. CDR3 nucleotide sequence: TGTTCCAGCAGCCCCGGACAGGGAGGCTACACCTTC.

Only a few counts were recorded for this clone. The rearrangement links TRBV20-1 to TRBJ2-1; possibly TRBD2 for D (5 bases). This CDR3 has 11 amino acids. Trimming shortened V by 3 bases and J by 8 bases, and 8 bases separated the two germline ends. CDR1 and CDR2 (germline): DFQATT, SNEGSKA (reference sequence). CDR3 DNA sequence: TGCAGTGCTAGCCCCGGGGATGAGCAGTTCTTC. Encoded protein: CSASPGDEQFF.

The chain combines TRBV7-9 with TRBJ2-1, with 14 bases matching TRBD2. V was clipped by 2 bases and J by 9 bases; unmatched bases: 3. CDR3 length equals 15 residues. CDR1 is SEHNR, CDR2 FQNEAQ, per germline (reference sequence). CDR3 sequence reads: CASSLSTSGGGEQFF. CDR3 coding DNA: TGTGCCAGCAGCTTATCGACTAGCGGGGGGGGTGAGCAGTTCTTC.

V and J are TRBV5-6 and TRBJ2-5; D is ambiguous. The V end lost 3 bases, the J end lost 5 bases, and 14 bases lay between the germline ends. Germline V gene sequence: CDR1 SGHDT, CDR2 YYEEEE. The CDR3 totals 14 residues. CDR3 sequence: CASSWASAVETQYF. Here the CDR3 DNA reads TGTGCCAGCAGCTGGGCATCCGCTGTGGAGACCCAGTACTTC. The entire variable domain, with the rest obtained from reference TRBV5-6 and TRBJ2-5, is as follows: DAGVTQSPTHLIKTRGQQVTLRCSPKSGHDTVSWYQQALGQGPQFIFQYYEEEERQRGNFPDRFSGHQFPNYSSELNVNALLLGDSALYLCASSWASAVETQYFGPGTRLLVL.

About this clone itself: Different DNA sequences within this sample yield the same CDR3. The rearrangement joins TRBV5-1 to TRBJ1-1; D is uncertain. This CDR3 is built from 15 residues. CDR1 is SGHRS and CDR2 is YFSETQ in the germline V gene. Trimming removed 0 bases from V and 3 bases from J, with 12 bases in between. The CDR3 spells CASSLDGGRDTEAFF. DNA of the CDR3: TGCGCCAGCAGCTTGGATGGAGGGAGGGACACTGAAGCTTTCTTT.